The clone carrying this T cell receptor (beta chain) was counted a few times. What it recognizes is unknown. This sample is drawn from a study of cytomegalovirus exposure and HLA in healthy donors. General observations from the study: A highly shared variant cluster was judged a likely technical artifact. Analyzed later, association rates of TCRs varied across HLA loci, with DRB1 most and HLA-C fewest.

The study sampled nominally healthy donors, though unrecorded immune exposures were likely. This CDR3 is 17 amino acids long. Germline CDR1 is LNHDA and CDR2 is SQIVND (reference sequence). Deletions cut 4 bases from V and 4 bases from J, with 20 bases between. PCR involved 60 Vbeta and 13 Jbeta primers. Clones were read by immunoSEQ multiplex PCR, and TCRdb kept only the in-frame ones, dropping some. This sample yields approximately 120,000 clones, of which more than 75% are seen a single time; 13% belongs to the top ten. The V gene is TRBV19, the J gene TRBJ1-3, with D hard to call. Sequenced material: PBMCs. The origin of this receptor is a woman aged 60 to 75 in good health and CMV-seropositive. The CDR3 DNA sequence: TGTGCCAGTAGTAAATCCCATCGGTTTGGAGCGGGAAACACCATATATTTT. Protein: CASSKSHRFGAGNTIYF.